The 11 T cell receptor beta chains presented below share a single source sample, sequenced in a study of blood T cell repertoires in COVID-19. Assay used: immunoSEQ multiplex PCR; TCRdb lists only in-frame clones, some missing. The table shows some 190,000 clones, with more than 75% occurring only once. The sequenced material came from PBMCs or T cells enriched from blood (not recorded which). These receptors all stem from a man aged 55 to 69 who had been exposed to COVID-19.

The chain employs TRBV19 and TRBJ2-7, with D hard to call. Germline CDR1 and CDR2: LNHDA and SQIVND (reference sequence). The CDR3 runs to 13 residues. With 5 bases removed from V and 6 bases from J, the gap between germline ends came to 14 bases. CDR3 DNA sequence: TGTGCCAGTAGTCCGCAGCCGACTGGCGAGCAGTACTTC. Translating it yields CASSPQPTGEQYF.

CDR3 residues: CASSEGNQPQHF. In DNA, the CDR3 is TGTGCCAGCTCAGAGGGCAATCAGCCCCAGCATTTT. The chain couples TRBV19 to TRBJ1-5; D unresolved. The CDR3 covers 12 residues. Germline-derived CDR1 and CDR2 are LNHDA and SQIVND (reference sequence). The V and J ends lost 9 bases and 2 bases respectively, with 8 bases between them.

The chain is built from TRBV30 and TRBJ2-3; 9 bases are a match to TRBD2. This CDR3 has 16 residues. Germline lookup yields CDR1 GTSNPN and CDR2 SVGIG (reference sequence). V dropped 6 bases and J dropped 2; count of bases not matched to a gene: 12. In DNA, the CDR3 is TGTGCCTGCCGCAAGGGTGAGCGGGAGGACACAGATACGCAGTATTTT. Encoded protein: CACRKGEREDTDTQYF.

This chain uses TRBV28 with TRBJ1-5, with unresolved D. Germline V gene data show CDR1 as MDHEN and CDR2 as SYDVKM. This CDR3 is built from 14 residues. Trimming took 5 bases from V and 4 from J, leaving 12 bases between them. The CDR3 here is CASSGPRGNQPQHF. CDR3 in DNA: TGTGCCAGCAGTGGACCCCGGGGTAATCAGCCCCAGCATTTT.

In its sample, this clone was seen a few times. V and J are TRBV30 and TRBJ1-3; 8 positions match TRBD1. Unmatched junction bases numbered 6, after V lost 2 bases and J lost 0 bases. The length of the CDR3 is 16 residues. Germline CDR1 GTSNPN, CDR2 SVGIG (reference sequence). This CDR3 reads CAWSITGGSSGNTIYF. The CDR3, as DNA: TGTGCCTGGAGTATTACAGGGGGGTCCTCTGGAAACACCATATATTTT.

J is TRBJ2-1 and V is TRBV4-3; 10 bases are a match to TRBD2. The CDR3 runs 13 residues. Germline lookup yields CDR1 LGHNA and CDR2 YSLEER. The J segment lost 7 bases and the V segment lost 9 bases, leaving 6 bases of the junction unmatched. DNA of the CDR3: TGCGCCAGTGGGTCTAGCGGGAGTAATGAGCAGTTCTTC. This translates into CASGSSGSNEQFF.

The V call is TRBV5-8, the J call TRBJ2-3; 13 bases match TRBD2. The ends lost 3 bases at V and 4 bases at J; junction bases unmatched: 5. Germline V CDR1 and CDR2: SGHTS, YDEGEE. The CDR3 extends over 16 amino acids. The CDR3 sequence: CASSWGTSGMSDTQYF. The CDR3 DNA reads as TGTGCCAGCAGCTGGGGGACTAGCGGGATGTCAGATACGCAGTATTTT.

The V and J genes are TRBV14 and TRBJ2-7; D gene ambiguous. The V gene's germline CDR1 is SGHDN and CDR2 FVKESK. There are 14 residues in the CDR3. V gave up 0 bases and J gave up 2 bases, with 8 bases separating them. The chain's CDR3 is CASSQDYFAYEQYF. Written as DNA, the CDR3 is TGTGCCAGCAGCCAAGATTATTTCGCCTACGAGCAGTACTTC. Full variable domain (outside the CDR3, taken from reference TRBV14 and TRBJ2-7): EAGVTQFPSHSVIEKGQTVTLRCDPISGHDNLYWYRRVMGKEIKFLLHFVKESKQDESGMPNNRFLAERTGGTYSTLKVQPAELEDSGVYFCASSQDYFAYEQYFGPGTRLTVT.

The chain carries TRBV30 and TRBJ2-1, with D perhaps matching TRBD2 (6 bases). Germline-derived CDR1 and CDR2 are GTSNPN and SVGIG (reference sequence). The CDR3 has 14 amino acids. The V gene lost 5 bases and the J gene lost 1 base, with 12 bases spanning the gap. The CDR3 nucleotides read TGTGCCTGGTCCGGCCTAGCGTCCTACAATGAGCAGTTCTTC. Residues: CAWSGLASYNEQFF.

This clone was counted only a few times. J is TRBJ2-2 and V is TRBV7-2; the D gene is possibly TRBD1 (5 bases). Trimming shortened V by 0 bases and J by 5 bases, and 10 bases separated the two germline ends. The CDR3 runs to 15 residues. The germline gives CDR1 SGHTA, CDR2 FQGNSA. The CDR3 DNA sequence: TGTGCCAGCAGCTTAGCGCTGGGGCGTACCGGGGAGCTGTTTTTT. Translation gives CASSLALGRTGELFF. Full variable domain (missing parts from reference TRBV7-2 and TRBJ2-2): GAGVSQSPSNKVTEKGKDVELRCDPISGHTALYWYRQSLGQGLEFLIYFQGNSAPDKSGLPSDRFSAERTGGSVSTLTIQRTQQEDSAVYLCASSLALGRTGELFFGEGSRLTVL.

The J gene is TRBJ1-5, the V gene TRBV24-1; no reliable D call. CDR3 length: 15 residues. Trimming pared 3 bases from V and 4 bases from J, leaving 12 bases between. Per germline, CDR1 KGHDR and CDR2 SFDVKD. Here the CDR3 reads CATSDTRVSNQPQHF. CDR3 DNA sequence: TGTGCCACCAGTGATACTCGGGTATCTAATCAGCCCCAGCATTTT.